A selection of T cell receptor beta chains follows, all from one sample in a study of blood T cell repertoires in COVID-19. Assay: immunoSEQ multiplex PCR; the TCRdb copy retains only in-frame clones and omits some. The table lists approximately 210,000 clones, roughly 90% of them singletons, with around 4.8% in the top ten. Sequencing was carried out using peripheral blood. Receptors were obtained from a woman aged 40-49 years with acute or convalescent COVID-19. The CDR3 runs from the conserved cysteine through the conserved F or W. D genes are given only for firm matches.

TRBV5-1	-	TRBJ2-1	CASSFRDFSYNEQFF	TGCGCCAGCAGCTTCCGAGATTTCTCCTACAATGAGCAGTTCTTC
TRBV19	-	TRBJ1-1	CASSDTGLGDTEAFF	TGTGCCAGTAGTGACACAGGTTTGGGCGACACTGAAGCTTTCTTT
TRBV11-2	-	TRBJ2-1	CASSLRQKYNEQFF	TGTGCCAGCAGCTTACGACAGAAATACAATGAGCAGTTCTTC
TRBV7-6	-	TRBJ1-3	CASSLRGFSGNTIYF	TGTGCCAGCAGCTTACGCGGTTTTTCTGGAAACACCATATATTTT
TRBV19	TRBD2	TRBJ2-1	CASSIDRIGTSGGSYNEQFF	TGTGCCAGTAGTATAGATCGCATCGGGACTAGCGGGGGGAGCTACAATGAGCAGTTCTTC
TRBV7-9	TRBD1	TRBJ1-2	CASNQGAYGYTF	TGTGCCAGCAATCAGGGGGCCTATGGCTACACCTTC
TRBV5-4	-	TRBJ1-1	CASSTTGSPPEAFF	TGTGCCAGCAGTACAACAGGGTCCCCTCCTGAAGCTTTCTTT
TRBV11-2	TRBD1	TRBJ2-5	CASSRRTGIFQETQYF	TGTGCCAGCAGCCGAAGGACAGGGATTTTCCAAGAGACCCAGTACTTC
TRBV6-1	TRBD1	TRBJ2-2	CASLTGTGGSRELFF	TGTGCCAGTCTGACTGGGACAGGGGGATCTAGGGAGCTGTTTTTT
TRBV6-5	-	TRBJ1-6	CASSAKGTGSSPLHF	TGTGCCAGCAGCGCAAAAGGGACTGGGAGTTCACCCCTCCACTTT
TRBV28	-	TRBJ2-1	CASSSGRQVLWFF	TGTGCCAGCAGTTCCGGCCGACAGGTTCTTTGGTTCTTC